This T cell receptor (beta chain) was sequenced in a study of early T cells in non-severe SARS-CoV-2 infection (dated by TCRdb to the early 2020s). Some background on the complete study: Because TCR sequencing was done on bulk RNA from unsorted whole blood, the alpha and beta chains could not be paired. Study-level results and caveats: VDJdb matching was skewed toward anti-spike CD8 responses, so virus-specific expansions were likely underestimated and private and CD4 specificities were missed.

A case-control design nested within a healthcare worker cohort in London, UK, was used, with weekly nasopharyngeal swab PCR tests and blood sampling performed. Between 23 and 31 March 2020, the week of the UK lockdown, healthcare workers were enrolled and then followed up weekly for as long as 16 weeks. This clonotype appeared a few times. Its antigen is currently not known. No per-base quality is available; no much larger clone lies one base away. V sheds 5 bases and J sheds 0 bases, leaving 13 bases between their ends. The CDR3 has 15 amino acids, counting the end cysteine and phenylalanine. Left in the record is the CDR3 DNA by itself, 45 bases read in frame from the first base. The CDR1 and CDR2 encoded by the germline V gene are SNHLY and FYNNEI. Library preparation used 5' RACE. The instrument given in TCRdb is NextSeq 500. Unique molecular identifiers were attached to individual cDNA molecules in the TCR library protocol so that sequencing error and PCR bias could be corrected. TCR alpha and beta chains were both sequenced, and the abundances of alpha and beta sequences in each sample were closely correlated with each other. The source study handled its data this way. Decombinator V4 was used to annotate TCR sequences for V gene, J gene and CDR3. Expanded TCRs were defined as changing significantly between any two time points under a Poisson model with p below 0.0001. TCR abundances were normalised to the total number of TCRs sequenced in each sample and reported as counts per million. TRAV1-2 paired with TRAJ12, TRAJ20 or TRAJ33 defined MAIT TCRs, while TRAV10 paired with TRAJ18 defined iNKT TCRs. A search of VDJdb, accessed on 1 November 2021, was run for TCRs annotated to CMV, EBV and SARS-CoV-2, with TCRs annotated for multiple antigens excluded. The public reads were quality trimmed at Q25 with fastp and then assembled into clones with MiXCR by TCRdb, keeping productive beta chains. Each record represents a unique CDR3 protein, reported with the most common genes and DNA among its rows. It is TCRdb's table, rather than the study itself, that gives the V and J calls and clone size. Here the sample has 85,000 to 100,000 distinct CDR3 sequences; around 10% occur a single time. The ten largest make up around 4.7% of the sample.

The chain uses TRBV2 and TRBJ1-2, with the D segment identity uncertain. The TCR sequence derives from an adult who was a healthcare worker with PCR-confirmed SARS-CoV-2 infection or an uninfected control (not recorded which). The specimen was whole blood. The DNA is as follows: TGTGCCAGCAGTCAACAGTTAGGAGCTAACTATGGCTACACCTTC. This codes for CASSQQLGANYGYTF.